This paragraph covers one T cell receptor beta chain sequence. Its specificity is not known. 60 Vbeta and 13 Jbeta primers were used in PCR. Data came from immunoSEQ multiplex PCR; TCRdb stores just in-frame clones and leaves some out. The sample shows 80,000 to 90,000 clones, approximately 82% of them seen only once. This sample is drawn from a study of cytomegalovirus exposure and HLA in healthy donors. Overall study findings and caveats: Cytomegalovirus-associated TCR beta chains were listed, numbering some 180. Most TCR beta V segments were productive about 87% or about 30% of the time in an earlier analysis. HLA-A and HLA-B allele assignments for most subjects were reportedly predicted accurately using TCR beta sequences.

Trimming cost V 5 bases and J 2 bases; bases outside gene matches: 3. The CDR3 sequence is 13 residues long. Germline CDR1 reads LNHDA; CDR2 reads SQIVND (reference sequence). The rearrangement joins TRBV19 to TRBJ2-7; 7 positions match TRBD2. The origin of this receptor is a man aged 40-50 years in good health and CMV-seronegative. The source material was PBMCs. The CDR3 region is CASSATSAYEQYF. In nucleotides, the CDR3 is TGTGCCAGTAGTGCCACTAGCGCCTACGAGCAGTACTTC.